The rows below give T cell receptor beta chains drawn from one sample of a study of cytomegalovirus exposure and HLA in healthy donors. Here immunoSEQ multiplex PCR was the method, and the copy in TCRdb shows in-frame clones only, minus some. The sample lists more than 95,000 clones; roughly 80% were seen once. Material: PBMCs. The receptors shown here come from a man younger than 35 in good health and CMV-seropositive. Each CDR3 is given with its conserved first and last residue. Fields, in order: V gene, clone size, J gene, D gene, CDR3 protein, CDR3 DNA. A D gene is named only where the DNA matches it firmly. Expanded clones are given a class, and other clones once, few, many or no size at all.

V gene: TRBV4-3; clone size: once; J gene: TRBJ2-3; D gene: TRBD1; CDR3 protein: CASSYETGPTDTQYF; CDR3 DNA: TGCGCCAGCAGCTACGAGACAGGGCCCACAGATACGCAGTATTTT
V gene: TRBV7-2; clone size: .; J gene: TRBJ1-1; D gene: .; CDR3 protein: CASSPGYGTEAFF; CDR3 DNA: TGTGCCAGCAGCCCAGGGTACGGCACTGAAGCTTTCTTT
V gene: TRBV30; clone size: .; J gene: TRBJ2-5; D gene: TRBD1; CDR3 protein: CAWSVLEGTGQPQETQYF; CDR3 DNA: TGTGCCTGGAGTGTACTAGAAGGGACGGGACAGCCTCAAGAGACCCAGTACTTC
V gene: TRBV7-2; clone size: .; J gene: TRBJ2-5; D gene: TRBD2; CDR3 protein: CASSPVAGGETQYF; CDR3 DNA: TGTGCCAGCAGCCCCGTAGCGGGGGGAGAGACCCAGTACTTC
V gene: TRBV7-9; clone size: .; J gene: TRBJ2-2; D gene: TRBD1; CDR3 protein: CASSGTGTGELFF; CDR3 DNA: TGTGCCAGCAGTGGGACAGGCACCGGGGAGCTGTTTTTT
V gene: TRBV6-6; clone size: .; J gene: TRBJ2-5; D gene: TRBD2; CDR3 protein: CASSSPLAGGGETQYF; CDR3 DNA: TGTGCCAGCAGTTCCCCACTAGCGGGAGGGGGAGAGACCCAGTACTTC
V gene: TRBV5-6; clone size: .; J gene: TRBJ1-1; D gene: .; CDR3 protein: CASSLVAGGTEAFF; CDR3 DNA: TGTGCCAGCAGCTTGGTAGCCGGGGGGACTGAAGCTTTCTTT
V gene: TRBV30; clone size: .; J gene: TRBJ1-1; D gene: .; CDR3 protein: CAWTFREGTEAFF; CDR3 DNA: TGTGCCTGGACCTTTCGGGAGGGGACTGAAGCTTTCTTT
V gene: TRBV2; clone size: .; J gene: TRBJ2-7; D gene: TRBD1; CDR3 protein: CASLGDRTFSSSYEQYF; CDR3 DNA: TGTGCCAGCCTCGGGGACAGGACTTTCTCGAGCTCCTACGAGCAGTACTTC
V gene: TRBV5-1; clone size: .; J gene: TRBJ1-5; D gene: .; CDR3 protein: CASSLSGDSNRPQHF; CDR3 DNA: TGCGCCAGCAGCTTGTCAGGGGATAGCAATCGGCCCCAGCATTTT
V gene: TRBV19; clone size: .; J gene: TRBJ2-1; D gene: .; CDR3 protein: CASRSRGGGSSYNEQFF; CDR3 DNA: TGTGCCAGTAGATCGAGGGGGGGCGGGAGCTCCTACAATGAGCAGTTCTTC
V gene: TRBV4-3; clone size: .; J gene: TRBJ2-2; D gene: TRBD1; CDR3 protein: CASSHHTLGTGVAGELFF; CDR3 DNA: TGCGCCAGCAGCCATCATACTTTAGGGACAGGGGTAGCCGGGGAGCTGTTTTTT
V gene: TRBV30; clone size: .; J gene: TRBJ2-1; D gene: .; CDR3 protein: CAWTESLAFTYNEQFF; CDR3 DNA: TGTGCCTGGACCGAATCTCTAGCGTTCACCTACAATGAGCAGTTCTTC
V gene: TRBV7-2; clone size: .; J gene: TRBJ2-7; D gene: .; CDR3 protein: CASSRTPTSSYEQYF; CDR3 DNA: TGTGCCAGCAGCCGTACCCCAACGAGCTCCTACGAGCAGTACTTC
V gene: TRBV7-8; clone size: .; J gene: TRBJ2-2; D gene: .; CDR3 protein: CASSLRGSGELFF; CDR3 DNA: TGTGCCAGCAGCTTAAGGGGTTCCGGGGAGCTGTTTTTT